This T cell receptor beta chain emerged from a study of graft-versus-host responses after intestinal transplantation. Sequenced by immunoSEQ multiplex PCR; TCRdb stores in-frame clones only, minus some. The sample has about 120,000 clones, approximately 92% seen once. CDR1 and CDR2 from the germline V gene are GTSNPN and SVGIG (reference sequence). V lost 1 base and J lost 6, with 9 bases in between. The CDR3 loop spans 13 amino acids. Study-level findings and limits: Recipient marrow showed GvH clones, some seen first in ileum or blood.

This clone was seen a single time. Its antigen is undetermined. The chain uses TRBV30 and TRBJ2-2, with D hard to call. The input for sequencing was unstimulated CD4+ T cells sorted from spleen or lymph node cells, taken before intestinal transplant. The clonotype was recovered from a human donor who received an intestinal transplant. The CDR3 DNA sequence: TGTGCCTGGAGTGCCCTTACATCCGGGGAGCTGTTTTTT. Encoded protein: CAWSALTSGELFF.